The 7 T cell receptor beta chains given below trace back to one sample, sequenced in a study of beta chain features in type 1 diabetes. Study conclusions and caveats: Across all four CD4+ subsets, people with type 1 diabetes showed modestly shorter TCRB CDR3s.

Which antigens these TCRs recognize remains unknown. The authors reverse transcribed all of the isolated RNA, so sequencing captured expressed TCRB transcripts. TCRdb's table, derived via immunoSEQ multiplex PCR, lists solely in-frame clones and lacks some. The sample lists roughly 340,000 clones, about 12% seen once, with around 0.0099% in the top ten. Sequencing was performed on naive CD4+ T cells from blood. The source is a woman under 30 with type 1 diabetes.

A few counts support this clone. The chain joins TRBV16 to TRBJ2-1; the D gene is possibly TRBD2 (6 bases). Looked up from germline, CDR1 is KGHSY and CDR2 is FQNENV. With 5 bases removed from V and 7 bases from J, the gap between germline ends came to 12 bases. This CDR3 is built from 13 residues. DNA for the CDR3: TGTGCCAGCAGCGGAGGGACTGGGAATGAGCAGTTCTTC. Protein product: CASSGGTGNEQFF.

CDR3 sequence: CASSLETGTGGKNIQYF. CDR3 DNA sequence: TGTGCCAGCAGCTTAGAGACCGGGACAGGGGGAAAAAACATTCAGTACTTC. This chain connects TRBV7-6 to TRBJ2-4; 11 bases align to TRBD1. Trimming cost V 1 base and J 4 bases; bases outside gene matches: 6. Looked up from germline, CDR1 is SGHVS and CDR2 is FNYEAQ. The CDR3 runs 17 residues.

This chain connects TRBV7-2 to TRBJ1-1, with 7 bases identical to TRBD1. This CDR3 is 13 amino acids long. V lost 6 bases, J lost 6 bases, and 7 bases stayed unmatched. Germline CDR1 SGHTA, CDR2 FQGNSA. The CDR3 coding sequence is TGTGCCAGCAGGCTAGCCGGGACAGCTGAAGCTTTCTTT. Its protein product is CASRLAGTAEAFF.

CDR3 sequence reads: CASSQSLAGGPGYNEQFF. DNA of the CDR3: TGCGCCAGCAGCCAGAGCCTAGCGGGGGGGCCGGGTTACAATGAGCAGTTCTTC. V usage is TRBV4-3 and J usage is TRBJ2-1, with TRBD2 matching 12 bases. CDR3 length: 18 amino acids. CDR1 and CDR2 (germline): LGHNA, YSLEER. Trimming took 3 bases from V and 4 from J; bases not matched to a gene: 10.

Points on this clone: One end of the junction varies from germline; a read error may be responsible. CDR3 bases: TGCAGCGTTGGAGGGGGCAGGGCCTCCGACGAGCAGTACTTC. Its protein is CSVGGGRASDEQYF. The chain carries TRBV29-1 and TRBJ2-7, with 7 bases lining up with TRBD1. This CDR3 has 14 residues. Looked up from germline, CDR1 is SQVTM and CDR2 is ANQGSEA.

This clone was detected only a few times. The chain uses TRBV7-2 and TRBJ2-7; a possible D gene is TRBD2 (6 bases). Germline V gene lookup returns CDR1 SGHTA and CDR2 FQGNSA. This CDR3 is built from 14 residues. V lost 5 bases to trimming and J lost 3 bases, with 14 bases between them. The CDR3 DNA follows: TGTGCCAGCAGCCCCGCCACGGGAGTCTACGAGCAGTACTTC. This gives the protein CASSPATGVYEQYF.

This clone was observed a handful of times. The CDR3 DNA reads TGCGCCAGCAGAGAGAGACAGGAGTACGAGCAGTACTTC. The encoded protein is CASRERQEYEQYF. The chain uses TRBV5-1 and TRBJ2-7; possible D gene TRBD1, 6 bases. Germline CDR1 and CDR2: SGHRS and YFSETQ. The V gene lost 5 bases and the J gene lost 4 bases, with 13 bases spanning the gap. This CDR3 region has 13 residues.